The 19 T cell receptor beta chains below all came from one sample that was sequenced in a study of somatic mutations in cytotoxic T cells in rheumatoid arthritis. Measured with immunoSEQ multiplex PCR; TCRdb has only the in-frame clones, and not every one. The table includes roughly 5,700 clones, around 80% detected once. The sequenced sample was CD8+ T cells sorted from blood. These receptors were taken from an adult with rheumatoid arthritis.

This sequence joins TRBV6-6 and TRBJ1-1; 8 bases map to TRBD1. V was clipped by 5 bases and J by 4 bases; unmatched bases: 9. Germline CDR1 reads MNHNY; CDR2 reads SVGAGI (reference sequence). The CDR3 loop spans 15 amino acids. This CDR3 reads CASSTLGDRGTEAFF. In nucleotides, the CDR3 is TGTGCCAGCAGTACCCTAGGTGACAGGGGCACTGAAGCTTTCTTT.

This chain uses TRBV27 with TRBJ2-7; the D is unclear. This CDR3 contains 12 residues. The V and J ends lost 5 bases and 6 bases respectively, with 11 bases between them. In germline, CDR1 is MNHEY, CDR2 SMNVEV (reference sequence). The CDR3 is CASSTDISEQYF. As DNA, the CDR3 is TGTGCCAGCAGTACGGATATATCCGAGCAGTACTTC.

The CDR3 here is CASSQEVTSGSYEQYF. As DNA, the CDR3 is TGTGCCAGCAGCCAAGAAGTGACTAGCGGATCCTACGAGCAGTACTTC. The chain recombines TRBV4-2 with TRBJ2-7; 9 bases match TRBD2. V lost 0 bases to trimming and J lost 1 base; unmatched junction nucleotides: 4. Germline-derived CDR1 and CDR2 are LGHNA and YNFKEQ. The CDR3 length is 16 residues.

This chain uses TRBV12-5 with TRBJ2-5; D is uncertain. The germline V gene encodes CDR1 LGHNT and CDR2 FRNRAP. CDR3 length equals 11 residues. V lost 4 bases and J 11 bases, leaving 11 bases between the germline ends. DNA of the CDR3: TGTGCTAGTGGTTCGGCATGGTGGCAGTACTTC. Translation: CASGSAWWQYF. The full variable domain, completed using reference TRBV12-5 and TRBJ2-5, is DARVTQTPRHKVTEMGQEVTMRCQPILGHNTVFWYRQTMMQGLELLAYFRNRAPLDDSGMPKDRFSAEMPDATLATLKIQPSEPRDSAVYFCASGSAWWQYFGPGTRLLVL.

The CDR3 region is CASSRTSAKAKNIQYF. The CDR3 nucleotides read TGTGCCAGCAGTCGGACTAGCGCCAAAGCCAAAAACATTCAGTACTTC. V usage is TRBV2 and J usage is TRBJ2-4; 9 bases line up with TRBD2. CDR1 and CDR2 from the germline V gene are SNHLY and FYNNEI. The J segment lost 0 bases and the V segment lost 5 bases, leaving 5 bases of the junction unmatched. CDR3 size: 16 residues.

The gene calls are TRBV11-3 and TRBJ2-2; the match to TRBD1 covers 7 bases. The CDR3 sequence is 12 residues long. With V trimmed by 11 bases and J by 3 bases, 3 bases remained unmatched. Germline V gene sequence: CDR1 SGHNT, CDR2 YENEEA. CDR3 region: CASQGDTGELFF. As DNA, the CDR3 is TGTGCCTCCCAGGGGGACACCGGGGAGCTGTTTTTT.

In DNA form, the CDR3 reads TGTGCCAGCAGTTCCCGTCAGGGCAGTTGGGAAAAACTGTTTTTT. Its translation is CASSSRQGSWEKLFF. The rearrangement uses TRBV28 and TRBJ1-4; TRBD1 is a possible D gene (5 bases). V dropped 4 bases and J dropped 8 bases, with 17 bases sitting between them. This CDR3 has 15 residues. The germline CDR1 and CDR2 sequences are MDHEN and SYDVKM.

The chain couples TRBV2 to TRBJ1-3; D may be TRBD1 (5 bases). The CDR3 length is 15 residues. The V gene lost 11 bases and the J gene lost 0 bases, with 17 bases spanning the gap. The germline V gene has CDR1 SNHLY and CDR2 FYNNEI. CDR3 DNA sequence: TGTGCCCATAGGGGAAATACAGCCTCTGGAAACACCATATATTTT. It translates to CAHRGNTASGNTIYF.

V gene TRBV11-2 combines with J gene TRBJ1-5, with a weak D call TRBD1 (5 bases). V was shortened by 1 base and J by 6 bases, with 10 bases between the two germline ends. The germline V gene encodes CDR1 SGHAT and CDR2 FQNNGV. The CDR3 has 14 residues. This CDR3 reads CASSLVPGTQPQHF. In DNA, the CDR3 is TGTGCCAGCAGCTTAGTCCCGGGGACTCAGCCCCAGCATTTT.

The V and J genes are TRBV7-9 and TRBJ1-2, with 7 bases matching TRBD1. Germline assignment: CDR1 SEHNR and CDR2 FQNEAQ (reference sequence). The CDR3 consists of 14 residues. Trimming took 1 base from V and 2 from J; bases not matched to a gene: 1. DNA of the CDR3: TGTGCCAGCAGCTTAGGACAGGGAAACTATGGCTACACCTTC. This encodes CASSLGQGNYGYTF.

This clone has only one observation. The rearrangement joins TRBV6-5 to TRBJ2-2, with TRBD1 matching 7 bases. J lost 5 bases, V lost 2 bases, and 8 bases had no gene match. Germline V lookup: CDR1 MNHEY, CDR2 SVGAGI. The CDR3 spans 16 residues. DNA for the CDR3: TGTGCCAGCAGTTACGGGGTGACAGGGCTTACCGGGGAGCTGTTTTTT. This sequence encodes CASSYGVTGLTGELFF.

The chain carries TRBV27 and TRBJ1-2; 7 nucleotides align to TRBD1. The V and J ends lost 0 bases and 4 bases, in that order; junction bases with no gene match: 8. Germline CDR1 and CDR2: MNHEY and SMNVEV (reference sequence). The CDR3 extends over 16 amino acids. CDR3 nucleotide sequence: TGTGCCAGCAGTTTATCCGGTACAGGGGAGGGCTATGGCTACACCTTC. Translating gives CASSLSGTGEGYGYTF.

This clone was seen only a few times. The gene calls are TRBV9 and TRBJ2-7, with D possibly called TRBD1 or TRBD2 (5 bases each). Trimming left V 2 bases short and J 0 bases short, with 9 bases between. This CDR3 has 14 residues. CDR1 and CDR2 from the germline V gene are SGDLS and YYNGEE. The CDR3 DNA is TGTGCCAGCAGCGTCGGGGCAGACTCCTACGAGCAGTACTTC. It codes for CASSVGADSYEQYF.

V is TRBV28 and J is TRBJ2-5, with 9 bases aligning to TRBD2. This CDR3 region has 16 residues. The ends lost 1 base at V and 1 base at J; junction bases unmatched: 4. Looked up from germline, CDR1 is MDHEN and CDR2 is SYDVKM. The DNA of the CDR3 is TGTGCCAGCAGTTTATTCCTAGCGGGACTCCAAGAGACCCAGTACTTC. Its translation is CASSLFLAGLQETQYF.

The chain is built from TRBV11-2 and TRBJ2-2, with D possibly called TRBD1 or TRBD2 (5 bases each). Germline V gene sequence: CDR1 SGHAT, CDR2 FQNNGV. The CDR3 runs to 17 residues. Trimming left V 5 bases short and J 8 bases short, with 24 bases between. DNA for the CDR3: TGTGCCAGCAGCCCCCGGGAACCTTTCTTCAACAGGGGGGAGCTGTTTTTT. Encoded protein: CASSPREPFFNRGELFF.

CDR3 DNA: TGTGCCAGCAGCTTAACACGGGGAACGGATGAAAAACTGTTTTTT. Translation gives CASSLTRGTDEKLFF. The genes are TRBV7-6 and TRBJ1-4; no clear D gene. Germline V gene sequence: CDR1 SGHVS, CDR2 FNYEAQ. V was shortened by 2 bases and J by 6 bases, with 13 bases between the two germline ends. The CDR3 has 15 amino acids.

V and J are TRBV7-6 and TRBJ1-1, with D unresolved. Deletions cut 0 bases from V and 5 bases from J, with 4 bases between. The CDR3 length is 12 residues. Germline CDR1 is SGHVS and CDR2 is FNYEAQ. This CDR3 is CASSLAGTEAFF. In nucleotides, the CDR3 is TGTGCCAGCAGCTTAGCAGGTACTGAAGCTTTCTTT.

The V call is TRBV27, the J call TRBJ2-7, with 13 bases lining up with TRBD2. Trimming at V came to 6 bases and at J to 2 bases, leaving 4 bases not matched to a gene. CDR3 length: 15 residues. Germline assignment: CDR1 MNHEY and CDR2 SMNVEV (reference sequence). CDR3 sequence (DNA): TGTGCCAGCAGGCCGGGACTAGCGGGAACCTACGAGCAGTACTTC. Protein sequence: CASRPGLAGTYEQYF.

V is TRBV7-2 and J is TRBJ2-7, with 7 bases aligning to TRBD1. Germline CDR1 is SGHTA and CDR2 is FQGNSA. After removal of 10 bases from V and 2 bases from J, the junction contained 8 bases not matched to a gene. This CDR3 has 13 residues. Here the CDR3 DNA reads TGTGCCACCACAGGGGACACCACCTACGAGCAGTACTTC. Amino acid sequence: CATTGDTTYEQYF.